Listed below are T cell receptor beta chains from one sample, sequenced in a study of blood T cell repertoires in COVID-19. The protocol was immunoSEQ multiplex PCR, while the TCRdb copy is restricted to in-frame clones and leaves out a portion. The data hold 95,000 to 150,000 clones, with around 78% observed a single time. Sequencing used peripheral blood. Receptors originate from a man aged 65 to 79 with acute or convalescent COVID-19. Each CDR3 is given with its conserved first and last residue. D genes are given only for firm matches. Size is omitted from some rows. Given values are once, few, many or a class for expanded clones.

v_gene: TRBV28
len: 12
abundance: NA
d_gene: NA
j_gene: TRBJ2-3
CDR3aa: CASSSLTDTQYF
CDR3nt: TGTGCCAGCAGCTCTCTCACAGATACGCAGTATTTT

v_gene: TRBV19
len: 16
abundance: NA
d_gene: NA
j_gene: TRBJ1-4
CDR3aa: CASTGLRLATNEKLFF
CDR3nt: TGTGCCAGTACCGGGTTACGGCTAGCAACTAATGAAAAACTGTTTTTT

v_gene: TRBV5-4
len: 14
abundance: once
d_gene: NA
j_gene: TRBJ2-5
CDR3aa: CASKDQLAKETQYF
CDR3nt: TGTGCCAGCAAGGATCAACTAGCCAAAGAGACCCAGTACTTC

v_gene: TRBV19
len: 15
abundance: NA
d_gene: TRBD2
j_gene: TRBJ2-1
CDR3aa: CASSLAGSSYNEQFF
CDR3nt: TGTGCCAGTAGCCTAGCGGGGAGCTCCTACAATGAGCAGTTCTTC

v_gene: TRBV9
len: 15
abundance: few
d_gene: TRBD2
j_gene: TRBJ2-7
CDR3aa: CASSVGPSGGYEQYF
CDR3nt: TGTGCCAGCAGCGTAGGCCCTAGCGGGGGATACGAGCAGTACTTC

v_gene: TRBV15
len: 16
abundance: NA
d_gene: TRBD2
j_gene: TRBJ2-5
CDR3aa: CATSRAGAGGRETQYF
CDR3nt: TGTGCCACCAGCAGAGCAGGAGCGGGGGGGCGGGAGACCCAGTACTTC

v_gene: TRBV18
len: 14
abundance: NA
d_gene: NA
j_gene: TRBJ1-3
CDR3aa: CASAFDSSGNTIYF
CDR3nt: TGTGCCAGCGCCTTCGACAGCTCTGGAAACACCATATATTTT

v_gene: TRBV3-1/TRBV3-2
len: 13
abundance: NA
d_gene: NA
j_gene: TRBJ2-7
CDR3aa: CASSPDSSYEQYF
CDR3nt: TGTGCCAGCAGCCCCGACAGTTCCTACGAGCAGTACTTC

v_gene: TRBV24-1
len: 14
abundance: NA
d_gene: NA
j_gene: TRBJ1-1
CDR3aa: CATSDTGMNTEAFF
CDR3nt: TGTGCCACCAGTGATACGGGAATGAACACTGAAGCTTTCTTT

v_gene: TRBV18
len: 11
abundance: NA
d_gene: NA
j_gene: TRBJ1-1
CDR3aa: CASSRQAEAFF
CDR3nt: TGTGCCAGCTCACGTCAGGCTGAAGCTTTCTTT

v_gene: TRBV11-3
len: 13
abundance: NA
d_gene: TRBD1
j_gene: TRBJ1-2
CDR3aa: CASSSTGGYGYTF
CDR3nt: TGTGCCAGCAGCTCTACAGGGGGCTATGGCTACACCTTC

v_gene: TRBV6-1
len: 15
abundance: few
d_gene: NA
j_gene: TRBJ1-2
CDR3aa: CASSEGRGLVYGYTF
CDR3nt: TGTGCCAGCAGTGAAGGGAGAGGGTTGGTCTATGGCTACACCTTC

v_gene: TRBV7-2
len: 13
abundance: NA
d_gene: TRBD1
j_gene: TRBJ1-2
CDR3aa: CASSPDRDEGYTF
CDR3nt: TGTGCCAGCAGCCCCGACAGGGATGAGGGCTACACCTTC

v_gene: TRBV5-4
len: 14
abundance: once
d_gene: TRBD1
j_gene: TRBJ2-7
CDR3aa: CASSLDRGRSEQYF
CDR3nt: TGTGCCAGCAGCCTGGACAGGGGGCGGTCCGAGCAGTACTTC

v_gene: TRBV5-1
len: 15
abundance: NA
d_gene: TRBD1
j_gene: TRBJ1-2
CDR3aa: CASSFGTGADYGYTF
CDR3nt: TGCGCCAGCAGCTTTGGGACAGGGGCGGACTATGGCTACACCTTC

v_gene: TRBV6-5
len: 12
abundance: NA
d_gene: NA
j_gene: TRBJ1-2
CDR3aa: CASSLDFYGYTF
CDR3nt: TGTGCCAGCAGTCTGGACTTCTATGGCTACACCTTC

v_gene: TRBV19
len: 11
abundance: NA
d_gene: NA
j_gene: TRBJ2-1
CDR3aa: CASRLAAEQFF
CDR3nt: TGTGCCAGTAGGTTAGCGGCAGAGCAGTTCTTC

v_gene: TRBV6-8
len: 16
abundance: NA
d_gene: NA
j_gene: TRBJ1-1
CDR3aa: CASSYSSRGNLTEAFF
CDR3nt: TGTGCCAGCAGTTACTCGAGTAGAGGAAACCTCACTGAAGCTTTCTTT

v_gene: TRBV6-2/TRBV6-3
len: 13
abundance: once
d_gene: TRBD1
j_gene: TRBJ2-3
CDR3aa: CASSPLTGETQYF
CDR3nt: TGTGCCAGCAGTCCCCTGACAGGGGAGACGCAGTATTTT

v_gene: TRBV6-5
len: 15
abundance: NA
d_gene: NA
j_gene: TRBJ1-4
CDR3aa: CAQRVPPAANEKLFF
CDR3nt: TGTGCTCAGCGCGTCCCTCCAGCGGCTAATGAAAAACTGTTTTTT

v_gene: TRBV5-4
len: 16
abundance: NA
d_gene: TRBD2
j_gene: TRBJ2-1
CDR3aa: CASSLASGGSYNEQFF
CDR3nt: TGTGCCAGCAGCCTGGCCAGCGGGGGTTCCTACAATGAGCAGTTCTTC

v_gene: TRBV18
len: 18
abundance: NA
d_gene: NA
j_gene: TRBJ2-6
CDR3aa: CASSPLGQKYSGANVLTF
CDR3nt: TGTGCCAGCTCACCACTTGGACAGAAGTACTCTGGGGCCAACGTCCTGACTTTC

v_gene: TRBV2
len: 14
abundance: NA
d_gene: TRBD1
j_gene: TRBJ1-4
CDR3aa: CASRITGVGEKLFF
CDR3nt: TGTGCCAGCAGGATCACAGGGGTAGGGGAAAAACTGTTTTTT

v_gene: TRBV5-1
len: 15
abundance: NA
d_gene: NA
j_gene: TRBJ1-4
CDR3aa: CASSLRGTESEKLFF
CDR3nt: TGCGCCAGCAGCTTAAGGGGAACCGAGAGTGAAAAACTGTTTTTT

v_gene: TRBV5-1
len: 15
abundance: few
d_gene: TRBD1
j_gene: TRBJ2-2
CDR3aa: CASSFMTGDTGELFF
CDR3nt: TGCGCCAGCAGCTTCATGACAGGGGACACCGGGGAGCTGTTTTTT

v_gene: TRBV12-2
len: 16
abundance: NA
d_gene: NA
j_gene: TRBJ2-7
CDR3aa: CASRFIGQEDSYEQYF
CDR3nt: TGTGCAAGTCGCTTCATTGGGCAGGAAGATTCCTACGAGCAGTACTTC

v_gene: TRBV4-3
len: 16
abundance: NA
d_gene: NA
j_gene: TRBJ1-6
CDR3aa: CASSQSQVVNNSPLHF
CDR3nt: TGCGCCAGCAGCCAATCGCAGGTGGTTAATAATTCACCCCTCCACTTT

v_gene: TRBV5-1
len: 19
abundance: NA
d_gene: NA
j_gene: TRBJ2-3
CDR3aa: CASSLGGGLPKVETDTQYF
CDR3nt: TGCGCCAGCAGCTTGGGAGGAGGTCTTCCAAAAGTGGAAACAGATACGCAGTATTTT

v_gene: TRBV5-1
len: 15
abundance: NA
d_gene: TRBD1
j_gene: TRBJ1-1
CDR3aa: CASSSGTGGLTEAFF
CDR3nt: TGCGCCAGCAGCTCAGGGACAGGGGGTCTAACTGAAGCTTTCTTT

v_gene: TRBV11-3
len: 14
abundance: NA
d_gene: NA
j_gene: TRBJ2-7
CDR3aa: CASSLGGVGKEQYF
CDR3nt: TGTGCCAGCAGCTTAGGGGGCGTGGGAAAAGAGCAGTACTTC

v_gene: TRBV24-1
len: 12
abundance: NA
d_gene: TRBD1
j_gene: TRBJ1-1
CDR3aa: CATSEGTAEAFF
CDR3nt: TGTGCCACCAGTGAAGGGACAGCTGAAGCTTTCTTT

v_gene: TRBV14
len: 14
abundance: once
d_gene: NA
j_gene: TRBJ2-2
CDR3aa: CASSQVHYTGELFF
CDR3nt: TGTGCCAGCAGCCAAGTCCACTACACCGGGGAGCTGTTTTTT

v_gene: TRBV20-1
len: 13
abundance: NA
d_gene: NA
j_gene: TRBJ2-5
CDR3aa: CSASYVQQETQYF
CDR3nt: TGCAGTGCTAGTTATGTACAGCAAGAGACCCAGTACTTC

v_gene: TRBV3-1/TRBV3-2
len: 14
abundance: NA
d_gene: TRBD1
j_gene: TRBJ1-2
CDR3aa: CASSLLDRGNGYTF
CDR3nt: TGTGCCAGCAGCCTCCTCGACAGGGGCAATGGCTACACCTTC

v_gene: TRBV18
len: 14
abundance: few
d_gene: NA
j_gene: TRBJ1-1
CDR3aa: CASSPMMANTEAFF
CDR3nt: TGTGCCAGCTCACCCATGATGGCAAACACTGAAGCTTTCTTT

v_gene: TRBV7-3
len: 13
abundance: NA
d_gene: TRBD1
j_gene: TRBJ2-5
CDR3aa: CASSSRNRGTQYF
CDR3nt: TGTGCCAGCAGCTCGCGAAACAGGGGGACCCAGTACTTC

v_gene: TRBV5-1
len: 14
abundance: NA
d_gene: TRBD1
j_gene: TRBJ1-1
CDR3aa: CASSLVTGGTEAFF
CDR3nt: TGCGCCAGCAGCTTAGTTACAGGGGGCACTGAAGCTTTCTTT

v_gene: TRBV19
len: 13
abundance: NA
d_gene: TRBD1
j_gene: TRBJ1-2
CDR3aa: CASSPQDRDGYTF
CDR3nt: TGTGCCAGTAGTCCTCAGGACAGGGACGGCTACACCTTC

v_gene: TRBV6-2/TRBV6-3
len: 14
abundance: once
d_gene: TRBD2
j_gene: TRBJ2-1
CDR3aa: CASSYPGGLDEQFF
CDR3nt: TGTGCCAGCAGTTACCCGGGGGGGCTTGATGAGCAGTTCTTC

v_gene: TRBV7-7
len: 13
abundance: NA
d_gene: TRBD2
j_gene: TRBJ2-5
CDR3aa: CASSAGLRETQYF
CDR3nt: TGTGCCAGCAGCGCGGGACTACGAGAGACCCAGTACTTC

v_gene: TRBV4-1
len: 15
abundance: NA
d_gene: NA
j_gene: TRBJ1-3
CDR3aa: CASSRQQGTGNTIYF
CDR3nt: TGCGCCAGCAGCCGACAGCAGGGGACTGGAAACACCATATATTTT

v_gene: TRBV4-2
len: 16
abundance: once
d_gene: TRBD2
j_gene: TRBJ2-3
CDR3aa: CASSRELAGGADTQYF
CDR3nt: TGTGCCAGCAGCCGGGAACTAGCGGGGGGAGCAGATACGCAGTATTTT

v_gene: TRBV5-6
len: 14
abundance: NA
d_gene: NA
j_gene: TRBJ1-3
CDR3aa: CASSRDFSGNTIYF
CDR3nt: TGTGCCAGCAGCCGGGACTTCTCTGGAAACACCATATATTTT

v_gene: TRBV4-3
len: 15
abundance: NA
d_gene: TRBD1
j_gene: TRBJ2-3
CDR3aa: CASSQATGVSDTQYF
CDR3nt: TGCGCCAGCAGCCAAGCGACAGGGGTTTCAGATACGCAGTATTTT

v_gene: TRBV6-5
len: 16
abundance: NA
d_gene: NA
j_gene: TRBJ2-5
CDR3aa: CASSYGQGHTQETQYF
CDR3nt: TGTGCCAGCAGTTATGGCCAGGGACATACCCAAGAGACCCAGTACTTC

v_gene: TRBV19
len: 18
abundance: NA
d_gene: TRBD1
j_gene: TRBJ1-2
CDR3aa: CASSMGWWRGGAHYGYTF
CDR3nt: TGTGCCAGTAGTATGGGGTGGTGGAGAGGGGGCGCCCACTATGGCTACACCTTC

v_gene: TRBV10-2
len: 15
abundance: NA
d_gene: TRBD2
j_gene: TRBJ2-3
CDR3aa: CASSPTSGGADTQYF
CDR3nt: TGCGCCAGCAGTCCGACTAGCGGGGGGGCAGATACGCAGTATTTT

v_gene: TRBV19
len: 16
abundance: NA
d_gene: NA
j_gene: TRBJ1-2
CDR3aa: CASSISLDNTVYGYTF
CDR3nt: TGTGCCAGTAGTATATCCCTGGACAACACCGTATATGGCTACACCTTC

v_gene: TRBV29-1
len: 17
abundance: NA
d_gene: NA
j_gene: TRBJ1-4
CDR3aa: CSAKPPGESATNEKLFF
CDR3nt: TGCAGCGCCAAGCCTCCAGGGGAGAGTGCAACTAATGAAAAACTGTTTTTT

v_gene: TRBV7-2
len: 15
abundance: NA
d_gene: TRBD1
j_gene: TRBJ2-5
CDR3aa: CASSLRDRRKETQYF
CDR3nt: TGTGCCAGCAGCCTCCGGGACAGGAGGAAGGAGACCCAGTACTTC

v_gene: TRBV5-1
len: 14
abundance: NA
d_gene: NA
j_gene: TRBJ1-1
CDR3aa: CASSLTDRNTEAFF
CDR3nt: TGCGCCAGCAGCCTAACGGACAGGAACACTGAAGCTTTCTTT

v_gene: TRBV7-2
len: 16
abundance: NA
d_gene: TRBD1
j_gene: TRBJ1-1
CDR3aa: CASSRGQGIGNTEAFF
CDR3nt: TGTGCCAGCAGCCGGGGACAGGGAATCGGGAACACTGAAGCTTTCTTT

v_gene: TRBV9
len: 15
abundance: once
d_gene: NA
j_gene: TRBJ2-1
CDR3aa: CASSVVGQTYNEQFF
CDR3nt: TGTGCCAGCAGCGTAGTTGGACAGACCTACAATGAGCAGTTCTTC

v_gene: TRBV5-1
len: 13
abundance: NA
d_gene: NA
j_gene: TRBJ1-1
CDR3aa: CASSLAPSTEAFF
CDR3nt: TGCGCCAGCAGCTTGGCCCCCAGCACTGAAGCTTTCTTT

v_gene: TRBV18
len: 12
abundance: few
d_gene: NA
j_gene: TRBJ2-2
CDR3aa: CASSPDSGELFF
CDR3nt: TGTGCCAGCTCACCAGACAGCGGGGAGCTGTTTTTT

v_gene: TRBV29-1
len: 13
abundance: NA
d_gene: NA
j_gene: TRBJ1-2
CDR3aa: CSAREREGYGYTF
CDR3nt: TGCAGCGCCCGGGAGAGGGAGGGGTATGGCTACACCTTC

v_gene: TRBV6-5
len: 15
abundance: NA
d_gene: TRBD1
j_gene: TRBJ1-1
CDR3aa: CASVPSGTVGTEAFF
CDR3nt: TGTGCCAGCGTCCCATCCGGGACAGTCGGCACTGAAGCTTTCTTT